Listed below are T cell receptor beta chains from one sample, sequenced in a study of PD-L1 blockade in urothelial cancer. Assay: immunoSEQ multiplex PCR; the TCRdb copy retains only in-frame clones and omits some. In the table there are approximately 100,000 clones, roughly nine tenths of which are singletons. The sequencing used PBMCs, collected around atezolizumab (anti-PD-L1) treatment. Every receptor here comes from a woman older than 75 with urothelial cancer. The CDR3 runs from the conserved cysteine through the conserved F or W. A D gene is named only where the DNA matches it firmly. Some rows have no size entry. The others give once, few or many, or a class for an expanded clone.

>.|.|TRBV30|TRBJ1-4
CAWSKPGEKLFF
TGTGCCTGGAGTAAGCCGGGAGAAAAACTGTTTTTT
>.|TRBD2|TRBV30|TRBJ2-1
CAWSRMGLAGADEQFF
TGTGCCTGGAGCCGAATGGGACTAGCGGGAGCGGATGAGCAGTTCTTC
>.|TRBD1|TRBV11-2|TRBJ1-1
CASSLAGTGNTEAFF
TGTGCCAGCAGCTTAGCAGGGACAGGGAACACTGAAGCTTTCTTT
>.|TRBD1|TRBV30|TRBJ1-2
CAWRNWDRDGYTF
TGTGCCTGGAGGAACTGGGACAGAGATGGCTACACCTTC
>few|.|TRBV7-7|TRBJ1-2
CASSSGQCYGYTF
TGTGCCAGCAGCTCCGGACAGTGTTATGGCTACACCTTC
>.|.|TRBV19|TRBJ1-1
CASSIDSGITMNTEAFF
TGTGCCAGTAGTATAGATTCCGGGATCACCATGAACACTGAAGCTTTCTTT
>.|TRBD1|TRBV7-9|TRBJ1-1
CASSPTGQGVGNTEAFF
TGTGCCAGCAGCCCGACGGGACAGGGGGTAGGGAACACTGAAGCTTTCTTT
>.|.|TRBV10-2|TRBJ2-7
CASSESTSPPYEQYF
TGCGCCAGCAGTGAGTCAACGAGCCCACCCTACGAGCAGTACTTC
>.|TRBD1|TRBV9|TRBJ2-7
CASSPPGQGFSYEQYF
TGTGCCAGCAGCCCCCCGGGACAGGGTTTTTCCTACGAGCAGTACTTC
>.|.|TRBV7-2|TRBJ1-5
CASSSSSASSQPQHF
TGTGCCAGCAGCTCATCCTCCGCTAGCAGCCAGCCCCAGCATTTT
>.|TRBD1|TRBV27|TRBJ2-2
CASSVQGYTGELFF
TGTGCCAGCAGTGTACAGGGGTATACCGGGGAGCTGTTTTTT
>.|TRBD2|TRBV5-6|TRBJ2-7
CASSLARGGLPEQYF
TGTGCCAGCAGCTTGGCTCGCGGGGGGCTGCCCGAGCAGTACTTC
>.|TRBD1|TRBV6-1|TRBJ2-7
CASSVRDRGLYEQYF
TGTGCCAGCAGTGTCCGGGACAGGGGTTTGTACGAGCAGTACTTC
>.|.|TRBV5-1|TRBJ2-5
CASSLYQETQYF
TGCGCCAGCAGCCTTTATCAAGAGACCCAGTACTTC
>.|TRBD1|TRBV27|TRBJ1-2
CASSPTGGYGYTF
TGTGCCAGCAGTCCGACAGGGGGCTATGGCTACACCTTC
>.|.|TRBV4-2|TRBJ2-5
CASSQDRQQQETQYF
TGTGCCAGCAGCCAAGACAGGCAGCAACAAGAGACCCAGTACTTC
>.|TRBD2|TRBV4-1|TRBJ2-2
CASRKNGLVGELFF
TGCGCCAGCAGAAAAAACGGACTAGTAGGGGAGCTGTTTTTT
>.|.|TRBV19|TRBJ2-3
CASSISETDTQYF
TGTGCCAGTAGTATTTCCGAGACAGATACGCAGTATTTT
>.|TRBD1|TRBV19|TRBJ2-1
CASSIRRQGRIGVSNEQFF
TGTGCCAGTAGTATTAGGAGACAGGGTCGGATAGGGGTTAGCAATGAGCAGTTCTTC
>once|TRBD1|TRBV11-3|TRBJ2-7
CASSLMGQGYEQYF
TGTGCCAGCAGCTTAATGGGACAGGGCTACGAGCAGTACTTC
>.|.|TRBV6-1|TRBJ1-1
CASSGNSGGYTEAFF
TGTGCCAGCAGTGGCAACTCTGGGGGGTACACTGAAGCTTTCTTT
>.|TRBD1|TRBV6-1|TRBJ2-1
CASKQTGVNYNEQFF
TGTGCCAGCAAACAGACAGGGGTAAACTACAATGAGCAGTTCTTC
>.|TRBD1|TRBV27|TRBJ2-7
CASSLMRGTGSLKIAYEQYF
TGTGCCAGCAGTTTGATGAGAGGGACAGGGAGTTTGAAGATCGCGTACGAGCAGTACTTC
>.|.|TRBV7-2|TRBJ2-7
CASSSPIYEQYF
TGTGCCAGCAGCTCCCCTATCTACGAGCAGTACTTC
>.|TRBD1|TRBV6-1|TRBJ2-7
CASRNRDSYEQYF
TGTGCCAGCAGAAACAGGGACAGCTACGAGCAGTACTTC
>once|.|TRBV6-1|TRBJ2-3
CASSEGRQLLSTDTQYF
TGTGCCAGCAGTGAAGGGAGACAGCTACTCTCCACAGATACGCAGTATTTT
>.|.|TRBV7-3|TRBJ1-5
CASKKQEKQPQHF
TGTGCCAGCAAGAAACAGGAGAAACAGCCCCAGCATTTT
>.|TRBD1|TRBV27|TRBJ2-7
CASSSRQGFHEQYF
TGTGCCAGCAGTTCCCGACAGGGGTTTCACGAGCAGTACTTC
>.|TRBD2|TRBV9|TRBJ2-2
CASSVVAGGFTGELFF
TGTGCCAGCAGCGTAGTAGCGGGAGGGTTCACCGGGGAGCTGTTTTTT
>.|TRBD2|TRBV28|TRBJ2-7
CASSFLAGGPYEQYF
TGTGCCAGCAGTTTTCTAGCGGGAGGGCCTTACGAGCAGTACTTC